These 25 T cell receptor beta chains were all obtained from the same sample, sequenced in a study of blood T cell repertoires in COVID-19. Measured with immunoSEQ multiplex PCR; TCRdb has only the in-frame clones, and not every one. This sample carries around 320,000 clones, about 82% of them seen once, and the ten largest clones take 7.2%. Sequenced: peripheral blood. The origin of the receptors is a human donor in a cohort sampled during active COVID-19.

The rearrangement links TRBV27 to TRBJ1-6; possibly TRBD1 for D (5 bases). CDR1 MNHEY and CDR2 SMNVEV come from the germline V gene (reference sequence). The ends were cut back, 5 bases at V and 5 bases at J, with 10 bases in the middle. The length of the CDR3 is 14 residues. The CDR3 is CASSGHHHNSPLHF. In DNA form, the CDR3 reads TGTGCCAGCAGTGGACATCATCATAATTCACCCCTCCACTTT.

The rearrangement joins TRBV4-2 to TRBJ2-1; D remains ambiguous. Trimming left V 3 bases short and J 0 bases short, with 6 bases between. This CDR3 is 14 amino acids long. Per germline, CDR1 LGHNA and CDR2 YNFKEQ. CDR3 in amino acids: CASSQSSSYNEQFF. In DNA, the CDR3 is TGTGCCAGCAGCCAGTCGAGCTCCTACAATGAGCAGTTCTTC.

The chain links TRBV7-9 to TRBJ2-7, with TRBD2 identical over 13 bases. The CDR3 totals 17 residues. V lost 1 base and J lost 7; bases outside the gene matches: 10. The germline V gene has CDR1 SEHNR and CDR2 FQNEAQ (reference sequence). The CDR3 spells CASSLGPGTSGAREQYF. The CDR3, as DNA: TGTGCCAGCAGCTTAGGGCCCGGGACTAGCGGGGCCCGGGAGCAGTACTTC.

The rearrangement links TRBV10-3 to TRBJ2-7, with 8 nucleotides matching TRBD1. Germline assignment: CDR1 ENHRY and CDR2 SYGVKD. The CDR3 covers 14 residues. Trimming cost V 5 bases and J 2 bases; bases outside gene matches: 5. CDR3 nucleotides: TGTGCCATCAGTTTGGACAGGGTCCCCTACGAGCAGTACTTC. Protein sequence: CAISLDRVPYEQYF.

This clone showed up just once. V usage is TRBV29-1 and J usage is TRBJ1-4; D remains unclear. The CDR3 has 12 residues. CDR1 is SQVTM and CDR2 is ANQGSEA in the germline V gene. V lost 7 bases, J lost 2 bases, and 8 bases lay in between. The CDR3 loop is CSGASTNEKLFF. The DNA for the CDR3 is TGCAGCGGGGCCTCGACTAATGAAAAACTGTTTTTT.

The J gene is TRBJ2-2, the V gene TRBV30; 7 bases are shared with TRBD2. This CDR3 is built from 13 residues. V gave up 6 bases and J gave up 7 bases; unmatched junction bases: 8. Germline CDR1 reads GTSNPN; CDR2 reads SVGIG (reference sequence). CDR3 DNA: TGTGCCTGCACCAGGGAGGGGCTCGGGGAGCTGTTTTTT. This codes for CACTREGLGELFF. The full variable domain, in which reference TRBV30 and TRBJ2-2 provide the parts outside the CDR3, is SQTIHQWPATLVQPVGSPLSLECTVEGTSNPNLYWYRQAAGRGLQLLFYSVGIGQISSEVPQNLSASRPQDRQFILSSKKLLLSDSGFYLCACTREGLGELFFGEGSRLTVL.

The chain employs TRBV10-3 and TRBJ1-1; D is ambiguous. The germline CDR1 and CDR2 sequences are ENHRY and SYGVKD. Between the trimmed V and J ends, which lost 2 bases and 2 bases, there was a span of 9 bases. CDR3 length: 14 amino acids. The CDR3 nucleotides are TGTGCCATCAGTGAGCCGAGGCGCAACACTGAAGCTTTCTTT. It translates to CAISEPRRNTEAFF.

The J gene is TRBJ2-5, the V gene TRBV9; possibly TRBD2 for D (5 bases). Trimming cost V 2 bases and J 5 bases, with 16 bases left between them. There are 15 residues in the CDR3. Germline assignment: CDR1 SGDLS and CDR2 YYNGEE. The CDR3 DNA reads as TGTGCCAGCAGCGTGAGCTACGGGTCGGGGGAGACCCAGTACTTC. Its protein product is CASSVSYGSGETQYF.

This chain joins TRBV15 and TRBJ2-2; perhaps TRBD1 as D (5 bases). The CDR3 spans 18 residues. Germline assignment: CDR1 LNHNV and CDR2 YYDKDF (reference sequence). Trimming stripped 0 bases from V and 2 bases from J, with 16 bases between. The CDR3 DNA reads TGTGCCACCAGCAGAGAACCGCTGGGTCAGGGCAACACCGGGGAGCTGTTTTTT. It yields the protein CATSREPLGQGNTGELFF.

The rearrangement joins TRBV11-1 to TRBJ2-7; D uncertain. Trimming left V 3 bases short and J 1 base short, with 7 bases between. This CDR3 has 13 residues. Germline-derived CDR1 and CDR2 are SGHAT and FQDESV (reference sequence). The CDR3 bases are TGTGCCAGCAGCTTTGGGCAGTCCTACGAGCAGTACTTC. Its translation: CASSFGQSYEQYF. The entire variable domain, with the rest obtained from reference TRBV11-1 and TRBJ2-7, is as follows: EAEVAQSPRYKITEKSQAVAFWCDPISGHATLYWYRQILGQGPELLVQFQDESVVDDSQLPKDRFSAERLKGVDSTLKIQPAELGDSAMYLCASSFGQSYEQYFGPGTRLTVT.

This chain uses TRBV3-1 (or the pseudogene TRBV3-2) with TRBJ2-3, with 8 bases matching TRBD2. Germline V gene sequence: CDR1 LGHDT, CDR2 YNNKEL (reference sequence). V shed 1 base, J shed 4 bases, and the junction held 7 bases outside the gene matches. CDR3 size: 16 residues. The CDR3 region is CASSQVGTRLADTQYF. CDR3 nucleotides: TGTGCCAGCAGCCAAGTGGGGACTAGATTGGCAGATACGCAGTATTTT.

This chain uses TRBV5-1 with TRBJ1-2; 8 bases fit TRBD1. The CDR3 runs to 14 residues. With V trimmed by 1 base and J by 8 bases, 7 bases remained unmatched. Germline assignment: CDR1 SGHRS and CDR2 YFSETQ. The CDR3 loop reads CASSLIAGGEGYTF. The CDR3, as DNA: TGCGCCAGCAGCTTGATCGCAGGGGGCGAAGGCTACACCTTC.

This chain uses TRBV27 with TRBJ2-3; D gene uncertain. Trimming stripped 5 bases from V and 6 bases from J, with 12 bases between. Germline V lookup: CDR1 MNHEY, CDR2 SMNVEV (reference sequence). This CDR3 comprises 13 residues. DNA for the CDR3: TGTGCCAGCAGTCCATTGGCCGTGGATACGCAGTATTTT. It codes for CASSPLAVDTQYF.

This clone was counted between two and nine times. The V call is TRBV5-1, the J call TRBJ2-7; 7 nucleotides agree with TRBD1. The CDR3 consists of 13 residues. The trim removed 0 bases at V and 7 bases at J, leaving 4 bases unmatched. CDR1 and CDR2 from the germline V gene are SGHRS and YFSETQ. CDR3 in DNA: TGCGCCAGCAGCTTGGCCCAGGGGGATGAGCAGTACTTC. It encodes CASSLAQGDEQYF.

V and J are TRBV7-8 and TRBJ1-5; unclear D gene. The length of the CDR3 is 16 residues. The germline V gene encodes CDR1 SGHVS and CDR2 FQNEAQ. V was shortened by 0 bases and J by 0 bases, with 9 bases between the two germline ends. The CDR3 loop reads CASSLAVGYSNQPQHF. CDR3 coding DNA: TGTGCCAGCAGCTTAGCAGTCGGTTATAGCAATCAGCCCCAGCATTTT.

The gene calls are TRBV9 and TRBJ2-1; D is possibly TRBD2 (6 bases). Germline values: CDR1 SGDLS, CDR2 YYNGEE. Trimming removed 3 bases at V and 3 bases at J, with 7 bases between. The CDR3 is made up of 13 amino acids. For the CDR3, the DNA is TGTGCCAGCAGCGCGGGACTCTACAATGAGCAGTTCTTC. This codes for CASSAGLYNEQFF.

The chain recombines TRBV19 with TRBJ1-3, with D perhaps TRBD1 (5 bases). This CDR3 is built from 15 residues. Looked up from germline, CDR1 is LNHDA and CDR2 is SQIVND (reference sequence). V lost 2 bases to trimming and J lost 0 bases, with 8 bases between them. The CDR3 is CASSITGLSGNTIYF. CDR3 nucleotides: TGTGCCAGTAGTATAACAGGCCTCTCTGGAAACACCATATATTTT.

The chain is built from TRBV5-4 and TRBJ2-7; D is perhaps TRBD1 (6 bases). Germline CDR1 reads SGHNT; CDR2 reads YYREEE (reference sequence). V was pared by 4 bases and J by 2 bases, with 19 bases between. The CDR3 runs 16 residues. CDR3 sequence reads: CASSSKVAQGTYEQYF. In nucleotides, the CDR3 is TGTGCCAGCAGCAGTAAGGTTGCGCAGGGGACCTACGAGCAGTACTTC.

The V and J genes are TRBV6-5 and TRBJ1-4; TRBD1 is a possible D gene (5 bases). CDR1 is MNHEY, CDR2 SVGAGI, per germline. This CDR3 spans 13 amino acids. Trimming shortened V by 8 bases and J by 6 bases, and 13 bases separated the two germline ends. DNA for the CDR3: TGTGCCAGCGGGGGGGGTTGGTATGAAAAACTGTTTTTT. This gives the protein CASGGGWYEKLFF.

This clone was observed once. A much more abundant neighbour one base away suggests this may be a read error. The chain is built from TRBV7-2 and TRBJ1-2; 10 bases match TRBD1. The CDR3 is 14 residues long. Germline V gene sequence: CDR1 SGHTA, CDR2 FQGNSA. Trimming took 4 bases from V and 4 from J; bases not matched to a gene: 3. CDR3: CASSSRDRGYGYTF. Written as DNA, the CDR3 is TGTGCCAGCAGCTCCCGGGACAGGGGCTATGGCTACACCTTC.

The chain is built from TRBV12-3 or TRBV12-4 and TRBJ2-7, with D uncertain. CDR3 length: 12 residues. Trimming removed 7 bases at V and 7 bases at J, with 14 bases between. CDR3 DNA: TGTGCCAGCAAATTGAGGTTCGAGGAGCAGTACTTC. Protein product: CASKLRFEEQYF.

The chain joins TRBV4-1 to TRBJ1-3; 9 bases align to TRBD1. The CDR3 extends over 17 amino acids. Germline-derived CDR1 and CDR2 are MGHRA and YSYEKL. Trimming at V came to 0 bases and at J to 0 bases, leaving 3 bases not matched to a gene. For the CDR3, the DNA is TGCGCCAGCAGCCAAGAAACGACAGGGGGCTCTGGAAACACCATATATTTT. It encodes CASSQETTGGSGNTIYF.

This chain uses TRBV25-1 with TRBJ1-4; D might be TRBD1 (6 bases). The V end was cut by 1 base, the J end by 4 bases, with 10 bases between. CDR3 length equals 15 residues. Germline loops: CDR1 MGHDK, CDR2 SYGVNS. The CDR3 DNA reads TGTGCCAGCAGTGAATTTGGGGGCGGTAATGAAAAACTGTTTTTT. Encoded protein: CASSEFGGGNEKLFF.

This chain joins TRBV4-2 and TRBJ2-7, with D perhaps matching TRBD2 (5 bases). V lost 4 bases to trimming and J lost 3 bases, with 19 bases between them. Germline V gene lookup returns CDR1 LGHNA and CDR2 YNFKEQ. This CDR3 has 16 residues. The CDR3 nucleotides are TGTGCCAGCAGCCTAGGCCTCGGGGATGAGGACTACGAGCAGTACTTC. Translated, it gives CASSLGLGDEDYEQYF.

This clone was observed a few times. The J gene is TRBJ2-1, the V gene TRBV4-2; D might be TRBD2 (5 bases). V lost 1 base and J lost 6, with 10 bases in between. Per the germline V gene, CDR1 is LGHNA and CDR2 is YNFKEQ. This CDR3 region has 14 residues. The CDR3 loop reads CASSQGDGGNEQFF. The CDR3 region has the DNA TGTGCCAGCAGCCAAGGCGACGGAGGCAATGAGCAGTTCTTC.